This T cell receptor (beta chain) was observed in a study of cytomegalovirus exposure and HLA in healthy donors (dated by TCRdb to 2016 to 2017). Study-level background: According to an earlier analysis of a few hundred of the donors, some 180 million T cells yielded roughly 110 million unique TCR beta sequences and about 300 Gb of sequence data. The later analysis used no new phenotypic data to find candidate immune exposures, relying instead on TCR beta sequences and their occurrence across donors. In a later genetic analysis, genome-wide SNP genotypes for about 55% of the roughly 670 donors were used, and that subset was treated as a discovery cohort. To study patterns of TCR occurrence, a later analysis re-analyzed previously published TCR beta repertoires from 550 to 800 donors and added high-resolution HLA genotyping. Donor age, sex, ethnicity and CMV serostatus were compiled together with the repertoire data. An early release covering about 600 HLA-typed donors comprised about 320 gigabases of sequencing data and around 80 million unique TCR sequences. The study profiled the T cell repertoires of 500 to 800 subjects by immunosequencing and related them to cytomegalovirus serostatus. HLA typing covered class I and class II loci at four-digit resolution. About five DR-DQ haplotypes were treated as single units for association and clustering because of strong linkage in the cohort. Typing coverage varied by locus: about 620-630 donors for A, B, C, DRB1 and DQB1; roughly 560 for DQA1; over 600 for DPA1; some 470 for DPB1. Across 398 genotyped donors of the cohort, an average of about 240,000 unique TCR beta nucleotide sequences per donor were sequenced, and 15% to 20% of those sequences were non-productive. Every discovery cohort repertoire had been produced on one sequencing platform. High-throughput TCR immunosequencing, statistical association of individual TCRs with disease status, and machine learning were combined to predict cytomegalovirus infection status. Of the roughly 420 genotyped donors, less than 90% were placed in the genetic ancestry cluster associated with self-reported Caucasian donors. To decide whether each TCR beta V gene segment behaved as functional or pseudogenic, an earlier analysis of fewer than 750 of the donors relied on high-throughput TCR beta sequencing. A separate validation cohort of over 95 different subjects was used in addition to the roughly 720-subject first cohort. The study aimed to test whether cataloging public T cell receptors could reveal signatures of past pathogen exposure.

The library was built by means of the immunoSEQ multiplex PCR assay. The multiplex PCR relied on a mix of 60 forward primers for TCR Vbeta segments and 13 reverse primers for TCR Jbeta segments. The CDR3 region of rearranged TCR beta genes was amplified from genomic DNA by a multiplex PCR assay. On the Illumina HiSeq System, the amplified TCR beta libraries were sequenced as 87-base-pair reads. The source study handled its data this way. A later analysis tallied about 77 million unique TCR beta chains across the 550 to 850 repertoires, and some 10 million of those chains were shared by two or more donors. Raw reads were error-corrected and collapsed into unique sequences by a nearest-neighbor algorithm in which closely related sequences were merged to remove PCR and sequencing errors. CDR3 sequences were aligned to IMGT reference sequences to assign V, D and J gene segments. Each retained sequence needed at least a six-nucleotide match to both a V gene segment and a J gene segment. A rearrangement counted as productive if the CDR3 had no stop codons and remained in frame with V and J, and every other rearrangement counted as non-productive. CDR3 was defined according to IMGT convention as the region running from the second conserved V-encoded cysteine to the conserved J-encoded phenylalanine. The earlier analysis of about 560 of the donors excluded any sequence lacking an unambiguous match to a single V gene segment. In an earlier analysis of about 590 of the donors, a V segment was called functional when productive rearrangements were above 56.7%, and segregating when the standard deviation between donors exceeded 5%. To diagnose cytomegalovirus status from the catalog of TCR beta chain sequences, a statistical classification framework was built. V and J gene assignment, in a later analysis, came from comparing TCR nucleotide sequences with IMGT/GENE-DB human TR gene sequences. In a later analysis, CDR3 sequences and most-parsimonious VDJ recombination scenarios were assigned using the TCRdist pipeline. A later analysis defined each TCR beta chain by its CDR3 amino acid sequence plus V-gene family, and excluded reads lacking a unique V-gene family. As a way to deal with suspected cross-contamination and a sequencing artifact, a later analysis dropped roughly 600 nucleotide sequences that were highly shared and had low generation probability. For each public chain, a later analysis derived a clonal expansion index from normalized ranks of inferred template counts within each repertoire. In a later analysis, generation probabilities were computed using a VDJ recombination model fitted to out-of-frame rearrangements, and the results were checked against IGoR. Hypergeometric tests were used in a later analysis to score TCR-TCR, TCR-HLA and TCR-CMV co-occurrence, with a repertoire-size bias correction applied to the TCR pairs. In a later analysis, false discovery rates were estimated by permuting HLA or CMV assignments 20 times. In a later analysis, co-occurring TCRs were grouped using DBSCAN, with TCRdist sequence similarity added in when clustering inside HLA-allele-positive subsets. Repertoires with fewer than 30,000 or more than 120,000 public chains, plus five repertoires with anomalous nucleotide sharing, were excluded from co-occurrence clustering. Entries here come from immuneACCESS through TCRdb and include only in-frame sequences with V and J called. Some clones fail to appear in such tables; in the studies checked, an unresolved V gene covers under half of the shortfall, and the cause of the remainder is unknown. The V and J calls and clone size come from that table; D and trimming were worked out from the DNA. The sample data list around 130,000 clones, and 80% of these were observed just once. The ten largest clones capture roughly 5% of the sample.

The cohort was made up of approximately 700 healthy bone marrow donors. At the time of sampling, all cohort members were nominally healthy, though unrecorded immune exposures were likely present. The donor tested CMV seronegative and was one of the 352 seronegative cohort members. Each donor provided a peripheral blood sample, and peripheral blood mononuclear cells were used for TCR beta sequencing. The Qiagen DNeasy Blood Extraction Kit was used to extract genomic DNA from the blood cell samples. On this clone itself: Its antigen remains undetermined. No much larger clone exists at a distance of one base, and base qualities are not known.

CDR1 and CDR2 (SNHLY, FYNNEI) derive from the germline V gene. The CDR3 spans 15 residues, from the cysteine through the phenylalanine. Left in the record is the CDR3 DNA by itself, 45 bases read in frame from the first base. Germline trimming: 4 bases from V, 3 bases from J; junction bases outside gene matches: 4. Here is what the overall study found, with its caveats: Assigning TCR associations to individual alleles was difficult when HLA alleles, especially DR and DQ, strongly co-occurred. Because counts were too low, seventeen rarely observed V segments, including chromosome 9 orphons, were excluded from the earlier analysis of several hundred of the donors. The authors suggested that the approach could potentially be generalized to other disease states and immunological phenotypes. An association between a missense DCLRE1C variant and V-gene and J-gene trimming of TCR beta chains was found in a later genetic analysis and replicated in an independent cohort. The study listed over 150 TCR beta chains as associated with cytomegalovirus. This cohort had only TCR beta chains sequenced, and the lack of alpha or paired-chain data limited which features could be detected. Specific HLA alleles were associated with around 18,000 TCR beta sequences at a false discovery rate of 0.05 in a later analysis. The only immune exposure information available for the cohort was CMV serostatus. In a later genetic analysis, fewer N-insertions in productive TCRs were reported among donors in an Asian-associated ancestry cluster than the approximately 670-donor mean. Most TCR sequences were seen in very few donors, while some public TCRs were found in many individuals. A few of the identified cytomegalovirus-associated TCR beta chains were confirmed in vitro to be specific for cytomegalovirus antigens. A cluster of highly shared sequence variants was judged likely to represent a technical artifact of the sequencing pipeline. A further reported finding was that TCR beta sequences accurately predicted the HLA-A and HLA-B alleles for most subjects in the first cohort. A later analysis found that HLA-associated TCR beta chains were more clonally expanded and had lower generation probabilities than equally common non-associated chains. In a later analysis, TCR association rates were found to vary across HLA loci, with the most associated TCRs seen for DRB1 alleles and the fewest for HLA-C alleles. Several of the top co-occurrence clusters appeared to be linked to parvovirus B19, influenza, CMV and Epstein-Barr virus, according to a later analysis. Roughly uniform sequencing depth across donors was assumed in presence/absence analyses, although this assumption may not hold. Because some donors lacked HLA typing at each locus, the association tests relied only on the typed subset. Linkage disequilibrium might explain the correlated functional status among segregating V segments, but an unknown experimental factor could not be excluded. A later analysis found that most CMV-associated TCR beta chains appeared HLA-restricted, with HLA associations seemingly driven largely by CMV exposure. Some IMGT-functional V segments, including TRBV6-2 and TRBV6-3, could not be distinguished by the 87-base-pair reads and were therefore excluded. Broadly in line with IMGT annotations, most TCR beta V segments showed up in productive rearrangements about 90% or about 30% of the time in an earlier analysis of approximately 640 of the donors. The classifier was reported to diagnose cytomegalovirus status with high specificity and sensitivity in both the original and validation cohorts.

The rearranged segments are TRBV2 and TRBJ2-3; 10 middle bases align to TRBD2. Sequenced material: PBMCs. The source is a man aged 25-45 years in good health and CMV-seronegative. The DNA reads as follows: TGTGCCAGCAGTGGAAGGACTAGCGGTACAGATACGCAGTATTTT. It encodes CASSGRTSGTDTQYF.